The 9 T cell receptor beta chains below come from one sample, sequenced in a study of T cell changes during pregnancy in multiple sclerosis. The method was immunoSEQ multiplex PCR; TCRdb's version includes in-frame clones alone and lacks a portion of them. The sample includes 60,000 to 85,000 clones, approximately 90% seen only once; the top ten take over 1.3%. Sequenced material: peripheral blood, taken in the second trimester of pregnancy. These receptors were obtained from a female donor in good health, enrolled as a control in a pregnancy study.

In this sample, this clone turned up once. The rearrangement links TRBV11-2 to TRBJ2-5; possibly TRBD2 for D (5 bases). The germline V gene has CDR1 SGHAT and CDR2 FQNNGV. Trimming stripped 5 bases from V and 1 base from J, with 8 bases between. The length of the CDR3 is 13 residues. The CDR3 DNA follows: TGTGCCAGCAGCCTCGGACTCCAAGAGACCCAGTACTTC. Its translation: CASSLGLQETQYF.

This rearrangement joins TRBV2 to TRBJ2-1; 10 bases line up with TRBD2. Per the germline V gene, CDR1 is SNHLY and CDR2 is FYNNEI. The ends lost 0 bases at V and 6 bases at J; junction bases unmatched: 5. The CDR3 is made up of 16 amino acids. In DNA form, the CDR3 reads TGTGCCAGCAGTGAAGCCCCGGGACTAGCGTTCAATGAGCAGTTCTTC. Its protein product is CASSEAPGLAFNEQFF.

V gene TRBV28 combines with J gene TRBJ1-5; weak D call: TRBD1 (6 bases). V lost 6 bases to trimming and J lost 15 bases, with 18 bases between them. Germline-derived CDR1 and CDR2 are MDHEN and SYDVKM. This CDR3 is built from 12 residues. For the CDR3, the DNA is TGTGCCAGCAGCCTGAGGGACATCACTTTGCATTTT. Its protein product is CASSLRDITLHF.

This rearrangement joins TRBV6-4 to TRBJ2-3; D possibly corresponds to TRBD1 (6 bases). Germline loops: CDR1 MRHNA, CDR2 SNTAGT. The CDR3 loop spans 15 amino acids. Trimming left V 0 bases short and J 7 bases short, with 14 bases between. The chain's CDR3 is CASSDSRGLDNTQYF. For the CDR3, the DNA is TGTGCCAGCAGTGACTCGAGGGGGTTGGACAATACGCAGTATTTT.

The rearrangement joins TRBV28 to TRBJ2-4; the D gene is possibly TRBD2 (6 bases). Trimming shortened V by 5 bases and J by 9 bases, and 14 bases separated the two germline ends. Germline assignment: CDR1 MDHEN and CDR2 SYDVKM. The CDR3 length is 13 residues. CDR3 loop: CASSRRGEPIQYF. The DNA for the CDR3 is TGTGCCAGCAGTCGGAGGGGCGAGCCCATTCAGTACTTC.

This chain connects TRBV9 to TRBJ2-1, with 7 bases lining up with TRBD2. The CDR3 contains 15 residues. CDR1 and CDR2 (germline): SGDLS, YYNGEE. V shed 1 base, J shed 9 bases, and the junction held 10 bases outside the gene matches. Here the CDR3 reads CASSVSGRESSEQFF. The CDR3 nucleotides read TGTGCCAGCAGCGTATCCGGGCGGGAGAGTAGTGAGCAGTTCTTC. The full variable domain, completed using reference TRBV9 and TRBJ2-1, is DSGVTQTPKHLITATGQRVTLRCSPRSGDLSVYWYQQSLDQGLQFLIQYYNGEERAKGNILERFSAQQFPDLHSELNLSSLELGDSALYFCASSVSGRESSEQFFGPGTRLTVL.

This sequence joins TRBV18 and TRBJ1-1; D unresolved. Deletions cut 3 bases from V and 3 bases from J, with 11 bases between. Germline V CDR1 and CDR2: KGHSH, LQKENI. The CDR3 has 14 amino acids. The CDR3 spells CASSPRTRDTEAFF. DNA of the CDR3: TGTGCCAGCTCACCGCGGACGAGGGACACTGAAGCTTTCTTT.

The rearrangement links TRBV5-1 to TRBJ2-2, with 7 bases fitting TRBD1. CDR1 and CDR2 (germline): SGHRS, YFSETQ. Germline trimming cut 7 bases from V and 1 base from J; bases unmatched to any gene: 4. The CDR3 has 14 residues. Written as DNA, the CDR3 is TGCGCCAGCCTCGGGACAGAGAACACCGGGGAGCTGTTTTTT. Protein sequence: CASLGTENTGELFF. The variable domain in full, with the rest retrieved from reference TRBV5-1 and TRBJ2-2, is KAGVTQTPRYLIKTRGQQVTLSCSPISGHRSVSWYQQTPGQGLQFLFEYFSETQRNKGNFPGRFSGRQFSNSRSEMNVSTLELGDSALYLCASLGTENTGELFFGEGSRLTVL.

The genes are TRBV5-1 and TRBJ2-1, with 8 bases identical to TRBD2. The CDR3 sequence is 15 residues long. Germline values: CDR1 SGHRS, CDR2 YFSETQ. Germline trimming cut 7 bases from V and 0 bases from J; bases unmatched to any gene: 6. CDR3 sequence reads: CASRKAGDSYNEQFF. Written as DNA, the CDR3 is TGCGCCAGCCGTAAAGCGGGGGACTCCTACAATGAGCAGTTCTTC.